This entry lists 10 T cell receptor beta chains sequenced from one sample in a study of OX40 agonist ivuxolimab in advanced cancers. Measured with immunoSEQ multiplex PCR; TCRdb has only the in-frame clones, and not every one. The sample consists of roughly 81,000 clones, 80% to 90% of them appearing once. The specimen was CD4+ or CD8+ T cells sorted from blood, collected in a trial of the OX40 agonist ivuxolimab. The receptors were gathered from an adult with an advanced solid tumor such as melanoma, head and neck, liver or kidney cancer.

The chain couples TRBV6-4 to TRBJ1-4; tentatively, D is TRBD1 (5 bases). Germline V lookup: CDR1 MRHNA, CDR2 SNTAGT. Between the trimmed V and J ends, which lost 6 bases and 5 bases, there was a span of 10 bases. This CDR3 region has 13 residues. The CDR3 region is CASRTEQNEKLFF. The CDR3 DNA reads TGTGCCAGCAGGACAGAACAGAATGAAAAACTGTTTTTT.

The chain combines TRBV12-5 with TRBJ1-1; weak D call: TRBD1 (5 bases). This CDR3 spans 14 amino acids. Trimming cost V 6 bases and J 7 bases, with 18 bases left between them. From germline, CDR1 is LGHNT and CDR2 FRNRAP. CDR3 coding DNA: TGTGCTAGTGGGAGAAACGACGGGGGGGATGAAGCTTTCTTT. As protein: CASGRNDGGDEAFF.

This clone was counted only a few times. The chain combines TRBV27 with TRBJ2-7, with a weak D call TRBD1 (5 bases). The CDR3 loop spans 15 amino acids. CDR1 and CDR2 from the germline V gene are MNHEY and SMNVEV (reference sequence). Between the trimmed V and J ends, which lost 8 bases and 2 bases, there was a span of 19 bases. CDR3 amino acids: CASRLGAYATYEQYF. CDR3 bases: TGTGCCAGCCGTCTAGGGGCCTACGCTACCTACGAGCAGTACTTC.

The chain carries TRBV5-8 and TRBJ2-3, with 7 positions matching TRBD2. CDR3 length: 17 amino acids. Germline CDR1 is SGHTS and CDR2 is YDEGEE. Trimming at V came to 1 base and at J to 0 bases, leaving 8 bases not matched to a gene. The CDR3 region is CASSLSEWRESTDTQYF. The CDR3 bases are TGTGCCAGCAGCTTGAGTGAGTGGCGGGAGAGCACAGATACGCAGTATTTT.

V usage is TRBV29-1 and J usage is TRBJ2-5; D remains ambiguous. From germline, CDR1 is SQVTM and CDR2 ANQGSEA. The CDR3 has 13 residues. V was cut by 0 bases and J by 3 bases, with 8 bases left in between. The CDR3 bases are TGCAGCGTTGAAGAGCAATACGAAGAGACCCAGTACTTC. The encoded protein is CSVEEQYEETQYF. Filled out from reference TRBV29-1 and TRBJ2-5, the complete variable domain reads SAVISQKPSRDICQRGTSLTIQCQVDSQVTMMFWYRQQPGQSLTLIATANQGSEATYESGFVIDKFPISRPNLTFSTLTVSNMSPEDSSIYLCSVEEQYEETQYFGPGTRLLVL.

The chain couples TRBV6-5 to TRBJ1-5; 8 bases line up with TRBD1. Germline-derived CDR1 and CDR2 are MNHEY and SVGAGI. This CDR3 is built from 15 residues. Trimming cost V 4 bases and J 7 bases; bases outside gene matches: 9. The CDR3 here is CASSSPGQGGQPQHF. The CDR3 DNA is TGTGCCAGCAGTTCACCTGGACAGGGCGGCCAGCCCCAGCATTTT.

This clone was found once. The chain has TRBV7-9 and TRBJ1-1, with a weak D call TRBD1 (5 bases). V dropped 3 bases and J dropped 0 bases, with 11 bases sitting between them. CDR3 length equals 15 residues. Per germline, CDR1 SEHNR and CDR2 FQNEAQ (reference sequence). The CDR3 is CASSLGLVLNTEAFF. CDR3 nucleotide sequence: TGTGCCAGCAGCTTGGGACTGGTTTTGAACACTGAAGCTTTCTTT. The complete variable domain, with remaining parts taken from reference TRBV7-9 and TRBJ1-1, reads DTGVSQNPRHKITKRGQNVTFRCDPISEHNRLYWYRQTLGQGPEFLTYFQNEAQLEKSRLLSDRFSAERPKGSFSTLEIQRTEQGDSAMYLCASSLGLVLNTEAFFGQGTRLTVV.

The chain joins TRBV7-2 to TRBJ1-2; weak D call: TRBD1 (6 bases). Trimming removed 1 base at V and 0 bases at J, with 9 bases between. The CDR3 length is 15 residues. Germline CDR1 is SGHTA and CDR2 is FQGNSA. The CDR3, as DNA: TGTGCCAGCAGCTTAGGGACAGCTACTAACTATGGCTACACCTTC. It translates to CASSLGTATNYGYTF.

The V gene is TRBV29-1, the J gene TRBJ2-2, with TRBD1 matching over 9 bases. CDR3 length: 14 amino acids. Trimming removed 7 bases from V and 4 bases from J; junction bases left unmatched: 7. CDR1 SQVTM and CDR2 ANQGSEA come from the germline V gene. The CDR3: CSAITGGRTGELFF. For the CDR3, the DNA is TGCAGCGCCATCACAGGGGGCCGCACCGGGGAGCTGTTTTTT.

V gene TRBV12-5 combines with J gene TRBJ2-1; 12 bases agree with TRBD1. The CDR3 covers 16 residues. Germline V CDR1 and CDR2: LGHNT, FRNRAP. With V trimmed by 5 bases and J by 8 bases, 10 bases remained unmatched. The CDR3 nucleotides are TGTGCTAGTGGTCCTCCCGCGGGACAGGGGGCTCATGAGCAGTTCTTC. Its protein product is CASGPPAGQGAHEQFF.